This TCR beta chain was recovered during a study of early T cells in non-severe SARS-CoV-2 infection. Study-level information: The study sequenced bulk RNA from unsorted whole blood, with chains unpaired.

Individual cDNA molecules carried attached unique molecular identifiers. TCRdb ran MiXCR on the 5' RACE reads and lists one entry per CDR3 protein. The table has 65,000 to 80,000 distinct CDR3 sequences, approximately 13% seen once. V lost 6 bases to trimming and J lost 3 bases; unmatched junction nucleotides: 4. This CDR3 spans 12 amino acids. The germline gives CDR1 SQVTM, CDR2 ANQGSEA. This rearrangement joins TRBV29-1 to TRBJ1-2; 7 nucleotides line up with TRBD1. The sample consisted of whole blood. This sequence originates from an adult who was a healthcare worker with PCR-confirmed SARS-CoV-2 infection or an uninfected control (not recorded which). The CDR3 DNA sequence: TGCAGCGTCAACAGGGGAGACTATGGCTACACCTTC. The encoded protein is CSVNRGDYGYTF.